A single sample gave rise to the 26 T cell receptor beta chains below, sequenced in a study of blood T cell repertoires in COVID-19. Produced via immunoSEQ multiplex PCR; TCRdb's table is partial and in-frame only. The table lists 200,000 to 300,000 clones, roughly four fifths of them singletons, with approximately 9.6% in the top ten. The specimen sequenced was peripheral blood. The receptor set was obtained from a woman of 80 years or more with acute or convalescent COVID-19.

The chain carries TRBV28 and TRBJ1-4, with 7 bases lining up with TRBD1. Germline V lookup: CDR1 MDHEN, CDR2 SYDVKM. V shed 3 bases, J shed 8 bases, and the junction held 9 bases outside the gene matches. This CDR3 spans 15 amino acids. Here the CDR3 reads CASSLQGVLKEKLFF. As DNA, the CDR3 is TGTGCCAGCAGTTTGCAGGGGGTTTTGAAAGAAAAACTGTTTTTT.

CDR3 nucleotides: TGTGCCAGCAGCCAACATCTACAGGGCTACGAGCAGTACTTC. Its protein is CASSQHLQGYEQYF. This chain connects TRBV14 to TRBJ2-7, with a tentative D call TRBD1 (6 bases). Germline loops: CDR1 SGHDN, CDR2 FVKESK. Trimming left V 2 bases short and J 3 bases short, with 11 bases between. The CDR3 sequence is 14 residues long.

The rearrangement uses TRBV6-5 and TRBJ2-1, with 9 positions matching TRBD1. The J segment lost 7 bases and the V segment lost 5 bases, leaving 9 bases of the junction unmatched. CDR1 and CDR2 from the germline V gene are MNHEY and SVGAGI. The CDR3 spans 15 residues. The CDR3: CASSTRTGVWNEQFF. CDR3 bases: TGTGCCAGCAGTACCCGGACAGGGGTGTGGAATGAGCAGTTCTTC.

The CDR3 protein is CASSFIFAPAGLRDTQYF. CDR3 nucleotides: TGTGCCAGCAGTTTCATTTTTGCCCCTGCAGGGCTAAGGGATACGCAGTATTTT. The chain employs TRBV28 and TRBJ2-3, with D tentatively TRBD1 (5 bases). There are 18 residues in the CDR3. The V end lost 3 bases, the J end lost 6 bases, and 25 bases lay between the germline ends. The germline V gene has CDR1 MDHEN and CDR2 SYDVKM. The entire variable domain, with the rest obtained from reference TRBV28 and TRBJ2-3, is as follows: DVKVTQSSRYLVKRTGEKVFLECVQDMDHENMFWYRQDPGLGLRLIYFSYDVKMKEKGDIPEGYSVSREKKERFSLILESASTNQTSMYLCASSFIFAPAGLRDTQYFGPGTRLTVL.

This rearrangement joins TRBV3-1 (or the pseudogene TRBV3-2) to TRBJ1-5; D is unclear. The germline V and J ends were trimmed by 3 bases and 7 bases, with 10 bases remaining between them. Germline V CDR1 and CDR2: LGHDT, YNNKEL (reference sequence). The length of the CDR3 is 13 residues. The CDR3 DNA follows: TGTGCCAGCAGCCAGAGAGGAGGACAGCCCCAGCATTTT. Translating gives CASSQRGGQPQHF.

The genes are TRBV3-1 (or the pseudogene TRBV3-2) and TRBJ2-5; D perhaps matches TRBD1 (6 bases). Trimming removed 6 bases from V and 2 bases from J, with 16 bases in between. CDR3 length: 15 residues. Germline values: CDR1 LGHDT, CDR2 YNNKEL (reference sequence). The CDR3 nucleotides read TGTGCCAGCAGTACCGGGACATCACTACAAGAGACCCAGTACTTC. Translating it yields CASSTGTSLQETQYF.

This chain uses TRBV11-2 with TRBJ2-7; 7 positions match TRBD2. Germline V CDR1 and CDR2: SGHAT, FQNNGV. V lost 5 bases to trimming and J lost 9 bases; unmatched junction nucleotides: 22. The CDR3 has 17 amino acids. In DNA form, the CDR3 reads TGTGCCAGCAGCCCAGAGGGAGGGTCGGTCAGCGGAAAGCGGCAGTACTTC. Encoded protein: CASSPEGGSVSGKRQYF.

The genes are TRBV2 and TRBJ1-3; D might be TRBD1 (5 bases). CDR1 is SNHLY, CDR2 FYNNEI, per germline. The V gene lost 6 bases and the J gene lost 5 bases, with 14 bases spanning the gap. The CDR3 totals 14 residues. The CDR3 coding sequence is TGTGCCAGCAGGGGATTAAGGGGCAGAAACACCATATATTTT. Translated, it gives CASRGLRGRNTIYF.

This chain connects TRBV30 to TRBJ2-3, with 7 bases fitting TRBD1. The V gene end was trimmed by 0 bases and the J gene end by 0 bases; junction bases not matched to a gene: 21. The CDR3 spans 21 residues. Germline V gene lookup returns CDR1 GTSNPN and CDR2 SVGIG (reference sequence). The CDR3: CAWSVPPTDRDHSFSTDTQYF. The CDR3 coding sequence is TGTGCCTGGAGTGTACCCCCAACCGACAGGGACCACTCATTTAGCACAGATACGCAGTATTTT.

This clone was detected only once. The chain recombines TRBV27 with TRBJ2-2, with 7 bases identical to TRBD2. This CDR3 is 14 amino acids long. J lost 7 bases, V lost 5 bases, and 7 bases had no gene match. Germline V lookup: CDR1 MNHEY, CDR2 SMNVEV (reference sequence). The CDR3 region has the DNA TGTGCCAGCAGTAGGTGGGGGGGTAGCGGGGAGCTGTTTTTT. This sequence encodes CASSRWGGSGELFF.

This clone was observed a handful of times. This chain joins TRBV3-1 (or the pseudogene TRBV3-2) and TRBJ1-2; tentative D call: TRBD1 (6 bases). The CDR3 covers 14 residues. Germline CDR1 LGHDT, CDR2 YNNKEL (reference sequence). V was shortened by 5 bases and J by 7 bases, with 17 bases between the two germline ends. The CDR3 is CASSYRLGAIGYTF. In DNA form, the CDR3 reads TGTGCCAGCAGCTACAGGTTGGGGGCTATTGGCTACACCTTC.

The chain is built from TRBV9 and TRBJ2-7, with 11 bases matching TRBD1. Trimming at V came to 3 bases and at J to 9 bases, leaving 8 bases not matched to a gene. From germline, CDR1 is SGDLS and CDR2 YYNGEE. This CDR3 spans 14 amino acids. The CDR3 coding sequence is TGTGCCAGCAGCGCCGGACAGGGGGCGGCGGGGCAGTACTTC. Translation: CASSAGQGAAGQYF.

V gene TRBV30 combines with J gene TRBJ2-1; D not certain. V dropped 5 bases and J dropped 5 bases, with 10 bases sitting between them. The CDR3 is 12 amino acids. CDR1 GTSNPN and CDR2 SVGIG come from the germline V gene (reference sequence). This CDR3 reads CAWGPVHNEQFF. As DNA, the CDR3 is TGTGCCTGGGGGCCCGTGCACAATGAGCAGTTCTTC.

The chain recombines TRBV6-5 with TRBJ1-2; D is ambiguous. Germline V CDR1 and CDR2: MNHEY, SVGAGI. V dropped 2 bases and J dropped 7 bases, with 14 bases sitting between them. The CDR3 covers 14 residues. The CDR3 DNA follows: TGTGCCAGCAGTTACGGCGGAGGCAAACGTGGCTACACCTTC. This translates into CASSYGGGKRGYTF.

V usage is TRBV7-2 and J usage is TRBJ1-5, with a tentative D call TRBD1 (5 bases). The V end was cut by 2 bases, the J end by 0 bases, with 8 bases between. This CDR3 comprises 15 residues. Germline V gene data show CDR1 as SGHTA and CDR2 as FQGNSA. This CDR3 reads CASSLSGYSNQPQHF. CDR3 coding DNA: TGTGCCAGCAGCTTATCAGGGTATAGCAATCAGCCCCAGCATTTT.

The chain couples TRBV7-3 to TRBJ2-5; TRBD2 is a possible D gene (6 bases). This CDR3 has 13 residues. Germline V gene sequence: CDR1 SGHTA, CDR2 FQGTGA. Trimming took 3 bases from V and 5 from J, leaving 10 bases between them. Here the CDR3 reads CASSFGGMETQYF. In DNA, the CDR3 is TGTGCCAGCAGCTTTGGGGGGATGGAGACCCAGTACTTC.

The V and J genes are TRBV7-9 and TRBJ2-1; weak D call: TRBD1 (5 bases). V lost 3 bases, J lost 8 bases, and 8 bases lay in between. Germline CDR1 and CDR2: SEHNR and FQNEAQ (reference sequence). CDR3 size: 12 residues. CDR3 coding DNA: TGTGCCAGCAGCTTGCAGGGTCATGAGCAGTTCTTC. Protein product: CASSLQGHEQFF.

A single count supports this clone. The chain links TRBV6-6 to TRBJ1-5, with 8 bases identical to TRBD1. This CDR3 has 16 residues. Per germline, CDR1 MNHNY and CDR2 SVGAGI (reference sequence). V trimming: 2 bases; J trimming: 1 base; junction bases outside the gene matches: 4. CDR3 region: CASSYTGGGSNQPQHF. The CDR3 nucleotides read TGTGCCAGCAGTTACACAGGGGGAGGGAGCAATCAGCCCCAGCATTTT.

V is TRBV27 and J is TRBJ1-5; a weak D match, TRBD1 (6 bases). CDR3 length: 15 residues. V dropped 2 bases and J dropped 5 bases, with 13 bases sitting between them. Germline CDR1 reads MNHEY; CDR2 reads SMNVEV (reference sequence). This CDR3 is CASSLRGRGDQPQHF. CDR3 nucleotides: TGTGCCAGCAGTTTAAGAGGCAGGGGCGATCAGCCCCAGCATTTT.

The V call is TRBV4-2, the J call TRBJ1-1; 8 bases are a match to TRBD1. The CDR3 consists of 17 residues. Trimming took 0 bases from V and 4 from J; bases not matched to a gene: 10. The V gene's germline CDR1 is LGHNA and CDR2 YNFKEQ. The CDR3 DNA follows: TGTGCCAGCAGCCAAGATTCCGACAGGGGTTGGGGCACTGAAGCTTTCTTT. Protein: CASSQDSDRGWGTEAFF.

V and J are TRBV6-5 and TRBJ2-3, with 12 bases identical to TRBD2. Trimming at V came to 8 bases and at J to 5 bases, leaving 8 bases not matched to a gene. Looked up from germline, CDR1 is MNHEY and CDR2 is SVGAGI. CDR3 length: 15 amino acids. The CDR3 nucleotides read TGTGCCAGCGTCCTAGCGGGGGGGTATAAAGATACGCAGTATTTT. Translation: CASVLAGGYKDTQYF.

This clone was detected a few times. The chain employs TRBV5-1 and TRBJ2-1; 7 bases line up with TRBD2. The CDR3 runs 14 residues. The V gene's germline CDR1 is SGHRS and CDR2 YFSETQ. Trimming cost V 0 bases and J 9 bases; bases outside gene matches: 6. Here the CDR3 DNA reads TGCGCCAGCAGCTTGGGTCGGGGGGTTGTTGAGCAGTTCTTC. As protein: CASSLGRGVVEQFF.

CDR3 DNA sequence: TGTGCCAGCAGTAAGAGGACAGGGCGGGACGGGGAGCTGTTTTTT. This codes for CASSKRTGRDGELFF. The rearrangement joins TRBV9 to TRBJ2-2, with 8 bases lining up with TRBD1. Germline CDR1 is SGDLS and CDR2 is YYNGEE. Trimming removed 5 bases from V and 7 bases from J; junction bases left unmatched: 10. This CDR3 contains 15 residues. The variable domain in full, completed from reference TRBV9 and TRBJ2-2, reads DSGVTQTPKHLITATGQRVTLRCSPRSGDLSVYWYQQSLDQGLQFLIQYYNGEERAKGNILERFSAQQFPDLHSELNLSSLELGDSALYFCASSKRTGRDGELFFGEGSRLTVL.

The chain combines TRBV3-1 (or the pseudogene TRBV3-2) with TRBJ2-5; D gene ambiguous. Trimming stripped 7 bases from V and 3 bases from J, with 6 bases between. Per germline, CDR1 LGHDT and CDR2 YNNKEL (reference sequence). This CDR3 has 11 amino acids. The DNA for the CDR3 is TGTGCCAGCACCTCTAAAGAGACCCAGTACTTC. This encodes CASTSKETQYF.

The chain carries TRBV5-1 and TRBJ2-7, with D perhaps matching TRBD1 (5 bases). The CDR3 covers 13 residues. Per the germline V gene, CDR1 is SGHRS and CDR2 is YFSETQ. Trimming stripped 4 bases from V and 2 bases from J, with 10 bases between. The CDR3 coding sequence is TGCGCCAGCAGCCGAGACAGAACCTACGAGCAGTACTTC. Translated: CASSRDRTYEQYF.

This clone was found a few times. This chain connects TRBV7-9 to TRBJ2-2; 7 bases map to TRBD1. This CDR3 region has 15 residues. Germline CDR1 reads SEHNR; CDR2 reads FQNEAQ (reference sequence). J gave up 4 bases and V 2 bases, and 4 bases lay outside the gene matches. CDR3 loop: CASSLRGQITGELFF. DNA of the CDR3: TGTGCCAGCAGCTTACGGGGACAGATCACCGGGGAGCTGTTTTTT. Supplemented by reference TRBV7-9 and TRBJ2-2, the full variable domain reads DTGVSQNPRHKITKRGQNVTFRCDPISEHNRLYWYRQTLGQGPEFLTYFQNEAQLEKSRLLSDRFSAERPKGSFSTLEIQRTEQGDSAMYLCASSLRGQITGELFFGEGSRLTVL.